This TCR beta chain was observed in a study of blood T cell repertoires in COVID-19. V was shortened by 7 bases and J by 6 bases, with 12 bases between the two germline ends. Germline V gives CDR1 MNHEY, CDR2 SVGAGI. The CDR3 has 13 amino acids. The assay was immunoSEQ multiplex PCR, and TCRdb's table has in-frame clones only and misses some. Here the sample spans about 16,000 clones, around 84% being singletons. The TCR originated in a human donor in a cohort sampled during active COVID-19. The source material was peripheral blood. The V call is TRBV6-5, the J call TRBJ2-2; tentative D call: TRBD2 (5 bases). Written as DNA, the CDR3 is TGTGCCAGCACCTACCGGGGAGCCGGGGAGCTGTTTTTT. Its translation: CASTYRGAGELFF.